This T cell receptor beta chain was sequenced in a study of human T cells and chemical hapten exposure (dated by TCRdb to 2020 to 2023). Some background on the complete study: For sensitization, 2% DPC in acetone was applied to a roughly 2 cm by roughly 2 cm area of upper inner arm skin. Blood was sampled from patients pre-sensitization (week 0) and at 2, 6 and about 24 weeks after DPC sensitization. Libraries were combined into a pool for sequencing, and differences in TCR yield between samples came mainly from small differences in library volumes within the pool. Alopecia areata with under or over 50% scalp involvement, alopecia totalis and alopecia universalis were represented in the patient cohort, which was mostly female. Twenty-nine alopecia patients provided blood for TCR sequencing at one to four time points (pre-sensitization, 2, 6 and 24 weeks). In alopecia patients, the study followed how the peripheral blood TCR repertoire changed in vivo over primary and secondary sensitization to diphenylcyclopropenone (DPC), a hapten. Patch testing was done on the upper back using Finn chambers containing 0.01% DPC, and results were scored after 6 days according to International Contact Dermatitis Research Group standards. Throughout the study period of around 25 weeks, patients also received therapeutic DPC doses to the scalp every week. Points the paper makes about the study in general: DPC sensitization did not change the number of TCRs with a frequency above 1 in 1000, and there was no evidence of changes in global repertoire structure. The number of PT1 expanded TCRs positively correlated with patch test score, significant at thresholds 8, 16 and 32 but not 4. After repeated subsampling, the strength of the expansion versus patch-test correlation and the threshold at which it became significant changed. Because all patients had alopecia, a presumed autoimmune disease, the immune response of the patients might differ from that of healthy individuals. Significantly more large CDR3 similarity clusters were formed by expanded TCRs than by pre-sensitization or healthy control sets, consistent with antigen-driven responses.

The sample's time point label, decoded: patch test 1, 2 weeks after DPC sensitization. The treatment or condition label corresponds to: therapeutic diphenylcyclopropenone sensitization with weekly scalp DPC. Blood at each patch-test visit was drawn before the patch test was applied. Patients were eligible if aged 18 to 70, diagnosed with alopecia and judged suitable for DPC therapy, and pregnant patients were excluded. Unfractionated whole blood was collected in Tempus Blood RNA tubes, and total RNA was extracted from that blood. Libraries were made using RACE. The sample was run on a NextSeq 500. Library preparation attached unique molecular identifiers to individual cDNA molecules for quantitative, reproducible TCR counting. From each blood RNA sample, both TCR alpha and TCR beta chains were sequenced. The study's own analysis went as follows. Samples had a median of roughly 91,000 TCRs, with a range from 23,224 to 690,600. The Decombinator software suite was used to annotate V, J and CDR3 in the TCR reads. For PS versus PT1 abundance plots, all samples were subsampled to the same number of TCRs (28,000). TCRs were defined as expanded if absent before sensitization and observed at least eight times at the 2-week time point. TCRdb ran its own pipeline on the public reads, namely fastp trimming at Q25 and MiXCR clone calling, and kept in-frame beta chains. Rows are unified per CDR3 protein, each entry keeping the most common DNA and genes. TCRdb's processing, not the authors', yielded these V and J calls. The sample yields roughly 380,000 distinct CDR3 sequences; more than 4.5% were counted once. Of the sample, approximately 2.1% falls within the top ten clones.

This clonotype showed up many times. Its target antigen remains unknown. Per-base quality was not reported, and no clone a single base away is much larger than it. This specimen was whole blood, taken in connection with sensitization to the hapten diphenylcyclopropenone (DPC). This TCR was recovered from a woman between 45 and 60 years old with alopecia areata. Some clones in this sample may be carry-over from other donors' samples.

The CDR3 in this case is CASSSDSDTQYF. The bases are TGTGCCAGCAGCTCGGACTCAGATACGCAGTATTTT. This sequence uses TRBV11-3 and TRBJ2-3; the D gene is possibly TRBD2, with 5 bases matching. From the germline V gene, CDR1 is SGHNT and CDR2 is YENEEA. Trimming takes 4 bases from V and 4 bases from J, and the germline ends sit 6 bases apart. The CDR3 measures 12 amino acids from cysteine to phenylalanine. Just CDR3 DNA is preserved here, 36 bases in frame from base 1. Outside the CDR3, residues come from the reference TRBV11-3 and TRBJ2-3 proteins, so the full variable domain is: EAGVVQSPRYKIIEKKQPVAFWCNPISGHNTLYWYLQNLGQGPELLIRYENEEAVDDSQLPKDRFSAERLKGVDSTLKIQPAELGDSAVYLCASSSDSDTQYFGPGTRLTVL.